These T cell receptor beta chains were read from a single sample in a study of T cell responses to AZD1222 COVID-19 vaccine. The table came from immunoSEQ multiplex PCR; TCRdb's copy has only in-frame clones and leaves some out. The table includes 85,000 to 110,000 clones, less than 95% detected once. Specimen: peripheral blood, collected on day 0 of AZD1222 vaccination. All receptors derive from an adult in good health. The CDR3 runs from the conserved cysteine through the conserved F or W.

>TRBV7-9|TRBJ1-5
CASSLAETGGLGQPQHF
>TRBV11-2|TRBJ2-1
CASSSYADRYEQFF
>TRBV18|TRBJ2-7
CASSPDHEQYF
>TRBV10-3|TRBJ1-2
CAISEGTALSYTF
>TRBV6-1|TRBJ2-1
CASSETGGGASYNEQFF
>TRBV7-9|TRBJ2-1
CASSLAPGGFYNEQFF
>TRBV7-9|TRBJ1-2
CASSLRNKEVYGYTF
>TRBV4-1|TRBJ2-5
CASSQQRTGGQETQYF
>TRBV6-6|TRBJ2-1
CASSHTTSGGQFF
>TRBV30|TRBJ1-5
CAWKAGANPNQPQHF
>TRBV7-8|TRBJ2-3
CASSLQRGGRDTQYF
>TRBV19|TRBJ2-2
CASSTPRANTGELFF
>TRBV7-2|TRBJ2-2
CASSSLPAGTRTGELFF
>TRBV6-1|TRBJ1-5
CASSGFSQSSNQPQHF
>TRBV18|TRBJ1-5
CASSPPGGGNQPQHF
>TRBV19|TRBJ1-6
CASSREGGSSPLHF
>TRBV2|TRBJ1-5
CASSGRNRAGQPQHF
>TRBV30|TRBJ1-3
CAWSARQSLSSDSPGNTIYF
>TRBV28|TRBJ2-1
CASSFRQGRGNNEQFF
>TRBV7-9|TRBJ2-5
CASSPPRGTQYF
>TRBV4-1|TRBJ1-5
CASSQVAGRGGLELAQHF
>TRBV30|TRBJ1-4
CAWSGQGGEKLFF
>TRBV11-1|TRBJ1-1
CASSSDSRTEAFF
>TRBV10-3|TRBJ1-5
CAISEGLRSQPQHF
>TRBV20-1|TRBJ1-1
CSATPGTEAFF
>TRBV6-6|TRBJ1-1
CASSPPSGNTEAFF
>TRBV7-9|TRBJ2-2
CASSFTAGGLNTGELFF
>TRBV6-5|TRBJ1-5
CASSYQGPNQPQHF
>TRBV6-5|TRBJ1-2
CASTQRQGQNYGYTF
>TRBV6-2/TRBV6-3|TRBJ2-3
CASSYSKWGEESDTQYF
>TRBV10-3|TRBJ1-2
CAITYTEGYGYTF
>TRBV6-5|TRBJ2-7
CASRVGQGGYEQYF
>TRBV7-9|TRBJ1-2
CASSLGQGSRYGYTF
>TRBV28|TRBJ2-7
CASSSGQNYEQYF
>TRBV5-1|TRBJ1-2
CASSLSSNYGYTF
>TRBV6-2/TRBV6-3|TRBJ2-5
CASSYSASGGEETQYF
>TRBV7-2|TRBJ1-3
CASSLDSSGNTIYF
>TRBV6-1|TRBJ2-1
CASSEDMGGDEQFF
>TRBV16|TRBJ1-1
CASSRGRNTEAFF
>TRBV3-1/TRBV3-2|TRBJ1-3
CASSQGVIGNTIYF
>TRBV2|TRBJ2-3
CASSSPSGGSTDTQYF
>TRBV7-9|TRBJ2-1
CASSLGVGRGHNEQFF
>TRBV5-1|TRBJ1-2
CASSPTQGNYGYTF
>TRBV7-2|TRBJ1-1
CASSLEGTKNTEAFF
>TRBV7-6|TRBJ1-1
CASSSTQGTEAFF